This T cell receptor beta chain comes out of a study of blood T cell repertoires in COVID-19. Study in general: Some COVID-19 samples were acute and others convalescent; all came from the United States, Italy and Spain. T cells, B-cell-depleted T cells, or PBMCs provided the cDNA or gDNA that served as material.

Original processing notes: The authors estimated nucleated cell counts from reference gene primer amplification. The method was immunoSEQ multiplex PCR; TCRdb's version includes in-frame clones alone and lacks a portion of them. V, J and clone size were drawn from that table, and D and trimming were deduced from the DNA. The sample contains approximately 180,000 clones, 65% to 90% of which appear only once. Per the germline V gene, CDR1 is SGHNT and CDR2 is YYREEE (reference sequence). Trimming cost V 2 bases and J 6 bases, with 23 bases left between them. This CDR3 contains 18 residues. Participants reported their clinical history, and cohort assignment relied on those reports.

This clonotype was sampled from a woman aged 55-70 years with acute COVID-19. The V and J genes are TRBV5-4 and TRBJ1-4; no clear D. The sequencing sample was made of PBMCs or T cells enriched from blood (not recorded which). The CDR3 sequence: CASSFRRTVLNGDEKLFF. CDR3 in DNA: TGTGCCAGCAGCTTTCGTAGGACCGTGCTTAACGGGGATGAAAAACTGTTTTTT.